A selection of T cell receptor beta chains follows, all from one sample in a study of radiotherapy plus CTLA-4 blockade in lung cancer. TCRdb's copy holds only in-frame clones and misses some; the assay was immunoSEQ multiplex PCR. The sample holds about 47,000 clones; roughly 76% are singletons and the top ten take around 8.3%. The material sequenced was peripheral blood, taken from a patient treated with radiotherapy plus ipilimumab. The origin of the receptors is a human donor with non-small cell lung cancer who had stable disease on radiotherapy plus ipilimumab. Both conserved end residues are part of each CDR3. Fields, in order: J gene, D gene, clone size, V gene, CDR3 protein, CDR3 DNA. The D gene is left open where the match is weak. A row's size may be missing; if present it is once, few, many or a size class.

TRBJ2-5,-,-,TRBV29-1,CSVSLFEETQYF,TGCAGCGTTTCCTTATTCGAGGAGACCCAGTACTTC
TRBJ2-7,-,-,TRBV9,CASSVDGGGYEQYF,TGTGCCAGCAGCGTAGACGGGGGTGGCTACGAGCAGTACTTC
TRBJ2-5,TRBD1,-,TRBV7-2,CASSLDARATGNQETQYF,TGTGCCAGCAGCTTAGATGCTCGGGCGACAGGGAACCAAGAGACCCAGTACTTC
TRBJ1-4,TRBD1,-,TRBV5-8,CASSPGYGGGLDEKLFF,TGTGCCAGCAGCCCGGGTTATGGAGGGGGCTTGGATGAAAAACTGTTTTTT
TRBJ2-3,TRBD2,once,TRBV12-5,CASGLGTRGSTDTQYF,TGTGCTAGTGGTTTAGGGACTAGAGGTAGCACAGATACGCAGTATTTT
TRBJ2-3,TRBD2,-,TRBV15,CATSSKWGTSGGPTDTQYF,TGTGCCACCAGCTCGAAATGGGGGACTAGCGGGGGGCCCACAGATACGCAGTATTTT
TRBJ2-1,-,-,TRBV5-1,CASSLDVAFGRLREQFF,TGCGCCAGCAGCTTGGATGTAGCTTTTGGTAGGCTCCGTGAGCAGTTCTTC
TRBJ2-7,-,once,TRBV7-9,CASSLLFRGTYEQYF,TGTGCCAGCAGCTTACTATTCAGGGGTACCTACGAGCAGTACTTC
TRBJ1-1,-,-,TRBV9,CASSEPPGRMNTEAFF,TGTGCCAGCAGCGAGCCCCCCGGCAGGATGAACACTGAAGCTTTCTTT
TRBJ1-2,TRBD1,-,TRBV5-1,CASSVGQGASYGYTF,TGCGCCAGCAGCGTCGGACAGGGGGCCTCCTATGGCTACACCTTC
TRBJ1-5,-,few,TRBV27,CASSLSPQGSWPQHF,TGTGCCAGCAGTTTATCCCCGCAGGGGAGTTGGCCCCAGCATTTT
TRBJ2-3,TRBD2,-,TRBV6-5,CASSYTSGGDTQYF,TGTGCCAGCAGTTACACTAGCGGGGGGGATACGCAGTATTTT
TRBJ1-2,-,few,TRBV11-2,CASSGTRRGVGGYTF,TGTGCCAGCAGCGGAACTCGACGGGGAGTAGGTGGCTACACCTTC
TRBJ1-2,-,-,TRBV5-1,CASSLAGREMGGYTF,TGCGCCAGCAGCTTGGCCGGGAGGGAGATGGGTGGCTACACCTTC
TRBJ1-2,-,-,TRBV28,CASGGSGTTYGYTF,TGTGCCAGCGGGGGATCCGGGACGACTTATGGCTACACCTTC
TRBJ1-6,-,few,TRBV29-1,CSVLTGDINSPLHF,TGCAGCGTCCTGACAGGAGATATTAATTCACCCCTCCACTTT
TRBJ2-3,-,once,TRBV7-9,CASSSGTDTQYF,TGTGCCAGCAGCTCCGGCACAGATACGCAGTATTTT
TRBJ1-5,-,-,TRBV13,CASSLARAGNQPQHF,TGTGCCAGCAGCTTGGCCAGGGCCGGCAATCAGCCCCAGCATTTT
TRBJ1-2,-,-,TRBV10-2,CASSELRLVYGYTF,TGCGCCAGCAGTGAACTGCGTCTGGTGTATGGCTACACCTTC
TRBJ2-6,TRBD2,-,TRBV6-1,CASSAGGVWSGANVLTF,TGTGCCAGCAGTGCCGGGGGGGTTTGGTCTGGGGCCAACGTCCTGACTTTC
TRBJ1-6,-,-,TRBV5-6,CASSFRGPNSPLHF,TGTGCCAGCAGCTTTAGAGGGCCCAATTCACCCCTCCACTTT
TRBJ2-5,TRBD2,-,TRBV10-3,CAITSGGTQETQYF,TGTGCCATCACGAGCGGGGGGACGCAAGAGACCCAGTACTTC
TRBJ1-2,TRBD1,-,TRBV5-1,CASSYTGTGSNYGYTF,TGCGCCAGCAGCTATACCGGGACAGGATCTAACTATGGCTACACCTTC
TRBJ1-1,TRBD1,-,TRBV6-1,CASSDQGQGNTEAFF,TGTGCCAGCAGTGACCAGGGACAGGGGAACACTGAAGCTTTCTTT
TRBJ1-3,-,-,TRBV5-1,CASSTDSSGNTIYF,TGCGCCAGCAGCACGGATAGCTCTGGAAACACCATATATTTT
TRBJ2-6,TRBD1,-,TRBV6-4,CASRGQGTGANVLTF,TGTGCCAGCAGAGGACAGGGGACTGGGGCCAACGTCCTGACTTTC